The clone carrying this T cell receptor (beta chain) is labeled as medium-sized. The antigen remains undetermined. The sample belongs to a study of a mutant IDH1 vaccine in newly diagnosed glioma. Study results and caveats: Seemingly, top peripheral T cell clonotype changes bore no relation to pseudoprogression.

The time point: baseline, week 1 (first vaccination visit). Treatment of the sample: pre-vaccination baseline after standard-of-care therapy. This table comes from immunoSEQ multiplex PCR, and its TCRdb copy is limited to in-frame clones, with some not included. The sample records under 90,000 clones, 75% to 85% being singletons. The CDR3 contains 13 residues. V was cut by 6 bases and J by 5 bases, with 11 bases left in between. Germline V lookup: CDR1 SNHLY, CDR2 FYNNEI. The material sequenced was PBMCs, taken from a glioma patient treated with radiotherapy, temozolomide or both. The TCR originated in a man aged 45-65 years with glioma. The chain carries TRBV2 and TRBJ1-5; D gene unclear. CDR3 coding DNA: TGTGCCAGCAGCCCCAGTGGGGATCAGCCCCAGCATTTT. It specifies CASSPSGDQPQHF.